This T cell receptor beta chain was identified during a study of T cell repertoires in cytomegalovirus infection. As for the study in general: CMV epitopes that were recently identified and HLA-C-restricted were used alongside well-studied HLA-B-restricted ones. Public TCR beta signatures were indicative of both CMV infection and a matching HLA type. Study findings and constraints: HLA-C-restricted CMV clonotypes gave the most frequent clonotype in two of eight donors. Carriers of CMV plus the relevant HLA were identified by cumulative public TCR beta family frequency.

TCRdb processed the reads anew with MiXCR; each CDR3 protein has one entry. The sample shows around 710,000 distinct CDR3 sequences, about 27% of them seen only once. Germline V lookup: CDR1 SGHVS, CDR2 FNYEAQ. V was shortened by 3 bases and J by 6 bases, with 15 bases between the two germline ends. The CDR3 has 15 amino acids. This clonotype has at least ten counts. The antigen is not known. This clonotype was obtained from a human donor in good health (CMV status not recorded). Some clones in this sample may be carry-over from other donors' samples. The starting material was cultured CD8+ T cells from PBMCs, obtained from culture after CMV antigen stimulation. This chain joins TRBV7-6 and TRBJ2-1; no clear D gene. In DNA, the CDR3 is TGTGCCAGCAGCTTGGGGTCGCTGGCCTCCAATGAGCAGTTCTTC. This encodes CASSLGSLASNEQFF.